These 11 T cell receptor beta chains were all obtained from the same sample, sequenced in a study of neurological immune-mediated disorders. Each CDR3 protein gets one entry after TCRdb re-called the 5' RACE reads with MiXCR. The sample has about 120,000 distinct CDR3 sequences, more than 2.5% seen once; the top ten hold 1% to 1.5%. The sample comprised PBMCs. These receptors were collected from a woman under 40 with multiple sclerosis.

This clonotype was seen repeatedly, ten times or more. V gene TRBV20-1 combines with J gene TRBJ2-1; TRBD2 matches at 8 bases. The CDR3 is 14 residues long. Germline loops: CDR1 DFQATT, CDR2 SNEGSKA (reference sequence). The V segment lost 5 bases and the J segment 3 bases; nucleotides outside the gene matches: 6. CDR3 in DNA: TGCAGTGCTGAGGGACTAGAGATCTACAATGAGCAGTTCTTC. As protein: CSAEGLEIYNEQFF.

This clonotype was seen repeatedly, ten times or more. The chain carries TRBV12-3 or TRBV12-4 and TRBJ1-1, with unresolved D. Trimming stripped 4 bases from V and 1 base from J, with 10 bases between. The CDR3 spans 14 residues. The CDR3 DNA reads TGTGCCAGCAGTTGGGCATCCGGGAACACTGAAGCTTTCTTT. This sequence encodes CASSWASGNTEAFF.

This clonotype was seen at least ten times. The chain is built from TRBV7-6 and TRBJ1-2; unclear D gene. Trimming took 5 bases from V and 2 from J, leaving 6 bases between them. Germline V lookup: CDR1 SGHVS, CDR2 FNYEAQ. There are 12 residues in the CDR3. The CDR3 DNA follows: TGTGCCAGCAGCAGTAGCAACTATGGCTACACCTTC. It specifies CASSSSNYGYTF. The variable domain in full, with the rest retrieved from reference TRBV7-6 and TRBJ1-2, is GAGVSQSPRYKVTKRGQDVALRCDPISGHVSLYWYRQALGQGPEFLTYFNYEAQQDKSGLPNDRFSAERPEGSISTLTIQRTEQRDSAMYRCASSSSNYGYTFGSGTRLTVV.

Details on this clonotype: A clone one base away is much larger, so this may be a read error. The chain uses TRBV27 and TRBJ1-5; D is uncertain. V shed 3 bases and J shed 2 bases, with 11 bases lying between them. This CDR3 has 15 residues. From germline, CDR1 is MNHEY and CDR2 SMNVEV (reference sequence). CDR3 loop: CASSFEGNGNQPQHF. CDR3 DNA sequence: TGTGCCAGCAGTTTTGAAGGGAACGGCAATCAGCCCCAGCATTTT.

This clonotype appeared many times. The chain joins TRBV20-1 to TRBJ2-1, with D perhaps matching TRBD2 (5 bases). The CDR3 has 13 amino acids. The germline CDR1 and CDR2 sequences are DFQATT and SNEGSKA (reference sequence). The CDR3 here is CSAGERLYNEQFF. In DNA, the CDR3 is TGCAGCGCCGGGGAGCGGTTATACAATGAGCAGTTCTTC.

This clonotype was seen ten or more times. V usage is TRBV27 and J usage is TRBJ1-4; perhaps TRBD1 as D (6 bases). The V end was cut by 4 bases, the J end by 0 bases, with 15 bases between. Germline V lookup: CDR1 MNHEY, CDR2 SMNVEV (reference sequence). CDR3 length equals 17 residues. CDR3 nucleotide sequence: TGTGCCAGCAGTTCCCGGACAGCGCTTGCAACTAATGAAAAACTGTTTTTT. Translation: CASSSRTALATNEKLFF.

In its sample, this clonotype was seen many times. V usage is TRBV5-6 and J usage is TRBJ1-1; D uncertain. Trimming took 2 bases from V and 3 from J, leaving 11 bases between them. This CDR3 is built from 14 residues. Germline CDR1 and CDR2: SGHDT and YYEEEE. CDR3 nucleotides: TGTGCCAGCAGCTTACAACCCGGGGACACTGAAGCTTTCTTT. It is translated as CASSLQPGDTEAFF.

In its sample, this clonotype was seen a few times. The J gene is TRBJ1-5, the V gene TRBV5-1, with 7 bases lining up with TRBD1. The CDR3 contains 15 residues. Germline V lookup: CDR1 SGHRS, CDR2 YFSETQ. The trim removed 0 bases at V and 8 bases at J, leaving 8 bases unmatched. Here the CDR3 reads CASSLVPGGGKPQHF. CDR3 in DNA: TGCGCCAGCAGCTTGGTCCCAGGGGGAGGGAAGCCCCAGCATTTT.

In this sample, this clonotype turned up many times. The rearrangement joins TRBV5-1 to TRBJ2-1, with D possibly called TRBD1 or TRBD2 (5 bases each). Germline CDR1 is SGHRS and CDR2 is YFSETQ. CDR3 length: 15 amino acids. V lost 1 base to trimming and J lost 4 bases, with 12 bases between them. The CDR3 nucleotides read TGCGCCAGCAGCTTGACCGGGGACCAATACAATGAGCAGTTCTTC. Protein sequence: CASSLTGDQYNEQFF.

The rearrangement joins TRBV24-1 to TRBJ2-3; tentatively, D is TRBD1 (6 bases). The V end lost 4 bases, the J end lost 4 bases, and 14 bases lay between the germline ends. The CDR3 runs to 15 residues. The V gene's germline CDR1 is KGHDR and CDR2 SFDVKD. The CDR3 nucleotides read TGTGCCACCAGTGAGGGGGCAGGCCTGGCAGATACGCAGTATTTT. It translates to CATSEGAGLADTQYF.

This clonotype was picked up many times. V gene TRBV20-1 combines with J gene TRBJ2-3, with no clear D. V lost 0 bases to trimming and J lost 2 bases, with 9 bases between them. The CDR3 has 14 amino acids. Germline values: CDR1 DFQATT, CDR2 SNEGSKA (reference sequence). The CDR3 bases are TGCAGTGCTAGAGATCAAGGCCTCACAGATACGCAGTATTTT. Its protein is CSARDQGLTDTQYF.